This T cell receptor (beta chain) was observed in a study of cytomegalovirus exposure and HLA in healthy donors (dated by TCRdb to about 2017). For the study in its entirety: A later analysis indicated that the 120 validation repertoires were generated on the platform also employed for the 720 or so repertoires of the first cohort. The study aimed to test whether signatures of past pathogen exposure could be identified by cataloging public T cell receptors. In addition to the first cohort of 500 to 850 subjects, a separate validation cohort of 120 different subjects was used. The study combined high-throughput TCR immunosequencing, statistical association of individual TCRs with disease status, and machine learning to predict cytomegalovirus infection status. Results and caveats for the whole study, not just this receptor: The classifier was reported to diagnose cytomegalovirus status with high specificity and sensitivity in both the original cohort and the validation cohort. Across donors, most TCR sequences were observed very rarely, whereas some public TCRs were present in many individuals. Of the cluster scores, 90% to 95% were above 0 in a later analysis, which found that TCRs clustered in the first cohort also tended to co-occur in the approximately 120 validation repertoires. A few of the identified cytomegalovirus-associated TCR beta chains were confirmed in vitro to be specific for cytomegalovirus antigens. A later analysis had no HLA typing for the validation cohort, so co-occurrence there was scored across all 110 or so repertoires. The authors suggested that the approach could potentially be extended to other disease states and immunological phenotypes. The study gave a list of more than 150 TCR beta chains associated with cytomegalovirus.

Library generation was performed with the immunoSEQ multiplex PCR assay. In the authors' own workflow: A statistical classification framework was developed to diagnose cytomegalovirus status using the catalog of TCR beta chain sequences. TCRdb took this table from immuneACCESS and kept in-frame rearrangements with V and J called. Such tables lack part of the clones; where checked against another copy, unresolved V genes explain under half of the gap, and the rest is unexplained. V, J and clone size reflect that table, while D and trimming were determined from the DNA. Within this sample are about 110,000 clones, with about nine tenths of them counted one time only. The leading ten clones occupy about 2.1% of the sample. This clone has only one observation. No antigen is known for it. No clone much larger than this one lies a single base away; base qualities are absent. Separate from the roughly 650-subject first cohort, the validation cohort of 120 subjects was the group to which the donors belonged.

CDR1 is given as SQVTM and CDR2 as ANQGSEA, both from the germline V gene. The CDR3 sequence holds 11 residues, the cysteine and phenylalanine included. The kept DNA is CDR3 alone, 33 bases in frame from the first base. Trimming takes 6 bases from V and 4 bases from J, and the germline ends sit 9 bases apart. This sequence was found in a woman aged 18-30 years in good health and CMV-seronegative. The sequenced material came from PBMCs. Rearrangement joined TRBV29-1 to TRBJ1-1, and possibly TRBD1, on 5 matching bases. The CDR3 region reads CSVTGGTEAFF. The DNA is TGCAGCGTCACGGGGGGCACTGAAGCTTTCTTT.